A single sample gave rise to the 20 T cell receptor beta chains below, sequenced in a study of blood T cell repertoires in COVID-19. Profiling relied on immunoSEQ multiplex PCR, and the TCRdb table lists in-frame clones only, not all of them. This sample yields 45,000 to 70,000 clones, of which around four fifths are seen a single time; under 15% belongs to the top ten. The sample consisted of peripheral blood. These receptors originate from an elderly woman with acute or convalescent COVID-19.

This CDR3 reads CASSGDSSNQPQHF. Here the CDR3 DNA reads TGTGCCAGTAGTGGGGACAGTAGCAATCAGCCCCAGCATTTT. This sequence joins TRBV19 and TRBJ1-5, with 7 bases that match TRBD1. The length of the CDR3 is 14 residues. From germline, CDR1 is LNHDA and CDR2 SQIVND (reference sequence). J gave up 0 bases and V 5 bases, and 1 base lay outside the gene matches. Full variable domain (rest looked up from reference TRBV19 and TRBJ1-5): DGGITQSPKYLFRKEGQNVTLSCEQNLNHDAMYWYRQDPGQGLRLIYYSQIVNDFQKGDIAEGYSVSREKKESFPLTVTSAQKNPTAFYLCASSGDSSNQPQHFGDGTRLSIL.

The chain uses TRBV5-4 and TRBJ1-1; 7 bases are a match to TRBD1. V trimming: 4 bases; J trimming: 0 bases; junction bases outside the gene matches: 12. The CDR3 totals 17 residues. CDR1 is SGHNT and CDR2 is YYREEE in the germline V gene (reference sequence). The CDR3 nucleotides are TGTGCCAGCAGCGGAGGGAATCCGGGACAGATGAACACTGAAGCTTTCTTT. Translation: CASSGGNPGQMNTEAFF.

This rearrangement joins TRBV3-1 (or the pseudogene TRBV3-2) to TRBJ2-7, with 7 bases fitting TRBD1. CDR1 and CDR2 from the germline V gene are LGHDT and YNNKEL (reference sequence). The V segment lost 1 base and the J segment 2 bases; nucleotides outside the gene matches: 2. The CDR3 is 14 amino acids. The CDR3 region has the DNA TGTGCCAGCAGCCAAGCTACAGGGGCCTACGAGCAGTACTTC. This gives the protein CASSQATGAYEQYF.

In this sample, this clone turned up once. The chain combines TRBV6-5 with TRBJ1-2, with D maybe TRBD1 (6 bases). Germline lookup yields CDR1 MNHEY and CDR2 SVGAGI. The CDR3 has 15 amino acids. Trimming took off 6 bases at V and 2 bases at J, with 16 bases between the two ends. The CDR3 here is CASRQQGSRNYGYTF. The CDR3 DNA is TGTGCCAGCAGACAACAGGGTAGTCGGAACTATGGCTACACCTTC.

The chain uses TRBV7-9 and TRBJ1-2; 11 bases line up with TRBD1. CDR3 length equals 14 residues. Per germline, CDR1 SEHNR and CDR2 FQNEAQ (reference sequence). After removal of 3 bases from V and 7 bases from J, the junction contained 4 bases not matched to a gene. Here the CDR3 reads CASSFPGQGVGYTF. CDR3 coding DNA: TGTGCCAGCAGCTTCCCGGGACAGGGGGTTGGCTACACCTTC. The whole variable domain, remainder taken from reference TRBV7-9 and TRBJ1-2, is DTGVSQNPRHKITKRGQNVTFRCDPISEHNRLYWYRQTLGQGPEFLTYFQNEAQLEKSRLLSDRFSAERPKGSFSTLEIQRTEQGDSAMYLCASSFPGQGVGYTFGSGTRLTVV.

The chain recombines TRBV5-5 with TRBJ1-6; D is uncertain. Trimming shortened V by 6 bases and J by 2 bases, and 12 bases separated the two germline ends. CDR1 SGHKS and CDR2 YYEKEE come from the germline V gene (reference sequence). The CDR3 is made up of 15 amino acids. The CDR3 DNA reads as TGTGCCAGCAAGTACCGGGAAACCTATAATTCACCCCTCCACTTT. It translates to CASKYRETYNSPLHF.

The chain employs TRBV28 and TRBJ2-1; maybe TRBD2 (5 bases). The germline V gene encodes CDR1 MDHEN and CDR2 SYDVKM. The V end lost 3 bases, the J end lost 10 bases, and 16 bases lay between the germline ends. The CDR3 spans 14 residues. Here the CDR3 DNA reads TGTGCCAGCAGTTTTCACACGAATCCGGGAGAGCAGTTCTTC. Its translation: CASSFHTNPGEQFF.

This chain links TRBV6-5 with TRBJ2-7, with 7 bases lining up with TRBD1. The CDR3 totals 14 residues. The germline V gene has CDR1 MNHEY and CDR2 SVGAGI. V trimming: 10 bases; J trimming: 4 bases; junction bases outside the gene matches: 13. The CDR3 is CATQKGTESYEQYF. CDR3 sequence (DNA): TGTGCCACTCAAAAAGGGACAGAGAGTTACGAGCAGTACTTC.

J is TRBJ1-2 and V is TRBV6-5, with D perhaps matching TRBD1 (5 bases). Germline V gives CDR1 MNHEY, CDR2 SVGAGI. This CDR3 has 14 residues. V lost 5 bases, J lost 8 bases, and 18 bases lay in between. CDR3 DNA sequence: TGTGCCAGCAGTCGACAGTTAAGGGATGAGGGCTACACCTTC. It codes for CASSRQLRDEGYTF.

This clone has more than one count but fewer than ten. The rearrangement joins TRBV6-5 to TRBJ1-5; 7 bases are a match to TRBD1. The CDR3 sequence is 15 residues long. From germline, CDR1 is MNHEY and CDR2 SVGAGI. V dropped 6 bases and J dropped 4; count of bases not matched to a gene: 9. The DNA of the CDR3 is TGTGCCAGCAGAAGAGGACAGGACCCTAATCAGCCCCAGCATTTT. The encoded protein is CASRRGQDPNQPQHF.

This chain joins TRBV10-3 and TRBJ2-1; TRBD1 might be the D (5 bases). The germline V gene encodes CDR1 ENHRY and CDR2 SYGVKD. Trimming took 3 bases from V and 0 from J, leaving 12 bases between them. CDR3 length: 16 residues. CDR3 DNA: TGTGCCATCAGTGATCTCAGGGCTTTCTCCTACAATGAGCAGTTCTTC. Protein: CAISDLRAFSYNEQFF.

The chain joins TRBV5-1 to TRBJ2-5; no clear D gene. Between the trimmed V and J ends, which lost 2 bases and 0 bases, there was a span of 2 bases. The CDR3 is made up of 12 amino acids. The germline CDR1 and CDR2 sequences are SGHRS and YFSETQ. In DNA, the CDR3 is TGCGCCAGCAGCTTTAACCAAGAGACCCAGTACTTC. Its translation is CASSFNQETQYF.

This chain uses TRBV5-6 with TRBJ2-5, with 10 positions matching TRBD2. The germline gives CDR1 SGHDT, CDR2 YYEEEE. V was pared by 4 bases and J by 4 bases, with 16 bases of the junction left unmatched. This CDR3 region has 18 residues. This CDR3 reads CASSVGTLSGGARETQYF. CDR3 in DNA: TGTGCCAGCAGCGTTGGTACCCTAAGCGGGGGGGCAAGAGAGACCCAGTACTTC.

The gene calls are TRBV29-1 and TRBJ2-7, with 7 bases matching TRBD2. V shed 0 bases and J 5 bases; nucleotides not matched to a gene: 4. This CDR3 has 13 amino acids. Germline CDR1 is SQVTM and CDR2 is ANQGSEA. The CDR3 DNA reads TGCAGCGTTGAAGATTGGGAGGGACACGAGCAGTACTTC. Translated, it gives CSVEDWEGHEQYF.

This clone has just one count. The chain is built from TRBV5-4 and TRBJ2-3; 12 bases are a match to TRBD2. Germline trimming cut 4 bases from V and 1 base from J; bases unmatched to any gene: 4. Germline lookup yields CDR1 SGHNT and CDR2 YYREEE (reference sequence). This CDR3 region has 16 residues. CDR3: CASSTGLAGRTDTQYF. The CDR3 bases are TGTGCCAGCAGCACGGGACTAGCGGGCCGCACAGATACGCAGTATTTT. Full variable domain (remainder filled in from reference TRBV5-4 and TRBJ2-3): ETGVTQSPTHLIKTRGQQVTLRCSSQSGHNTVSWYQQALGQGPQFIFQYYREEENGRGNFPPRFSGLQFPNYSSELNVNALELDDSALYLCASSTGLAGRTDTQYFGPGTRLTVL.

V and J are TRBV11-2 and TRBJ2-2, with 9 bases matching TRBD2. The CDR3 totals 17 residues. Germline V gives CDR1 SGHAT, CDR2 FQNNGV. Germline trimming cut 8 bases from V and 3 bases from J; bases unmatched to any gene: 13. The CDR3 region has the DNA TGTGCCAGCCGAATCCCTGCTAGCGGGGTTTACACCGGGGAGCTGTTTTTT. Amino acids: CASRIPASGVYTGELFF.

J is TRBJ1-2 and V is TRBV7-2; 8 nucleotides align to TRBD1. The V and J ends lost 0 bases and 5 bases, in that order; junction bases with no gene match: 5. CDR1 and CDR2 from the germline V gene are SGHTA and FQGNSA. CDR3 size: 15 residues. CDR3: CASSLALGQGYGYTF. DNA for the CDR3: TGTGCCAGCAGCTTAGCGCTAGGACAGGGTTATGGCTACACCTTC.

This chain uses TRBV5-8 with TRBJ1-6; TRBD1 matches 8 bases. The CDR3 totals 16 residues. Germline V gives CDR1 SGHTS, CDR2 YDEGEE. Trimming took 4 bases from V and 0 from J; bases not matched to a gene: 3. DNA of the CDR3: TGTGCCAGCAGCAGGACAGGGAGCTCCTATAATTCACCCCTCCACTTT. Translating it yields CASSRTGSSYNSPLHF.

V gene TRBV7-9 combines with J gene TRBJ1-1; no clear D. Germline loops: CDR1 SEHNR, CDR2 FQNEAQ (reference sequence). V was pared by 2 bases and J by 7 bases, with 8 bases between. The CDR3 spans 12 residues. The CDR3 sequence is CASSLRRHEAFF. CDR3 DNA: TGTGCCAGCAGCTTAAGGCGACATGAAGCTTTCTTT.

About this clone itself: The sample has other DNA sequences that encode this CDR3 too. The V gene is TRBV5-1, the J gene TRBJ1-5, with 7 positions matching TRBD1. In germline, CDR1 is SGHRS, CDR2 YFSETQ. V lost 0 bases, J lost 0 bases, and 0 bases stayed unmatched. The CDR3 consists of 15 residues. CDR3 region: CASSLAGGSNQPQHF. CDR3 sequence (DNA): TGCGCCAGCAGCTTGGCAGGGGGTAGCAATCAGCCCCAGCATTTT. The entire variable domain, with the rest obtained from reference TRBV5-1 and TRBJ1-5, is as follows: KAGVTQTPRYLIKTRGQQVTLSCSPISGHRSVSWYQQTPGQGLQFLFEYFSETQRNKGNFPGRFSGRQFSNSRSEMNVSTLELGDSALYLCASSLAGGSNQPQHFGDGTRLSIL.